These 17 T cell receptor beta chains came from one sample sequenced in a study of blood T cell repertoires in COVID-19. The table came from immunoSEQ multiplex PCR; TCRdb's copy has only in-frame clones and leaves some out. The repertoire has hundreds of thousands of clones, 75% to 90% of them found once; the top ten carry about 2.2%. Sequenced: peripheral blood. Receptor source: a woman aged 25-40 years who had recovered from COVID-19.

The rearrangement links TRBV6-5 to TRBJ1-1; TRBD1 is a possible D gene (5 bases). The germline CDR1 and CDR2 sequences are MNHEY and SVGAGI. CDR3 length: 14 residues. V shed 2 bases and J shed 0 bases, with 7 bases lying between them. The CDR3 here is CASSYDSLNTEAFF. The CDR3 DNA follows: TGTGCCAGCAGTTACGACAGCCTGAACACTGAAGCTTTCTTT.

The rearrangement uses TRBV6-2 or TRBV6-3 and TRBJ2-3, with D hard to call. The CDR3 spans 15 residues. The germline V and J ends were trimmed by 2 bases and 0 bases, with 9 bases remaining between them. CDR1 is MNHEY and CDR2 is SVGEGT in the germline V gene. The CDR3, as DNA: TGTGCCAGCAGTTACCCCACATATAGCACAGATACGCAGTATTTT. Translated, it gives CASSYPTYSTDTQYF.

CDR3 protein: CASRPAGTGINEQYF. The CDR3, as DNA: TGTGCCAGCAGGCCCGCCGGGACAGGGATCAACGAGCAGTACTTC. The chain joins TRBV7-9 to TRBJ2-7; TRBD1 aligns across 9 bases. Per the germline V gene, CDR1 is SEHNR and CDR2 is FQNEAQ (reference sequence). The J segment lost 5 bases and the V segment lost 6 bases, leaving 11 bases of the junction unmatched. This CDR3 region has 15 residues.

CDR3 nucleotides: TGTGCCACCACAAGCGGGGGCGCGGGAGGCTACACCTTC. This gives the protein CATTSGGAGGYTF. The chain couples TRBV19 to TRBJ1-2; weak D call: TRBD1 (6 bases). Trimming pared 10 bases from V and 8 bases from J, leaving 20 bases between. The CDR3 has 13 amino acids. CDR1 is LNHDA, CDR2 SQIVND, per germline (reference sequence). The complete variable domain, with remaining parts taken from reference TRBV19 and TRBJ1-2, reads DGGITQSPKYLFRKEGQNVTLSCEQNLNHDAMYWYRQDPGQGLRLIYYSQIVNDFQKGDIAEGYSVSREKKESFPLTVTSAQKNPTAFYLCATTSGGAGGYTFGSGTRLTVV.

The V and J genes are TRBV29-1 and TRBJ2-7, with TRBD1 identical over 10 bases. The CDR3 consists of 13 residues. Germline V CDR1 and CDR2: SQVTM, ANQGSEA. V lost 5 bases, J lost 3 bases, and 4 bases stayed unmatched. CDR3 region: CSVFGTGDYEQYF. For the CDR3, the DNA is TGCAGCGTTTTTGGGACAGGGGACTACGAGCAGTACTTC.

The J gene is TRBJ2-5, the V gene TRBV5-1; D may be TRBD1 (6 bases). This CDR3 region has 12 residues. Germline V gene data show CDR1 as SGHRS and CDR2 as YFSETQ. The V end was cut by 5 bases, the J end by 5 bases, with 10 bases between. As DNA, the CDR3 is TGCGCCAGCAGAACAGGGTTGGAGACCCAGTACTTC. Translated, it gives CASRTGLETQYF.

J is TRBJ1-6 and V is TRBV4-3; possible D gene TRBD1, 5 bases. This CDR3 is built from 16 residues. Germline lookup yields CDR1 LGHNA and CDR2 YSLEER. The V gene lost 4 bases and the J gene lost 5 bases, with 15 bases spanning the gap. The CDR3 loop reads CASSLGGVRDNSPLHF. CDR3 sequence (DNA): TGCGCCAGCAGCCTAGGTGGGGTCAGGGATAATTCACCCCTCCACTTT.

This clone was counted once. The CDR3 protein is CASSESGGVREQYF. CDR3 sequence (DNA): TGCGCCAGCAGTGAGTCGGGGGGGGTCCGCGAGCAGTACTTC. The chain combines TRBV10-1 with TRBJ2-7, with TRBD2 matching 7 bases. The CDR3 extends over 14 amino acids. V lost 0 bases and J lost 6; bases outside the gene matches: 5. Germline CDR1 reads WNHNN; CDR2 reads SYGVQD (reference sequence).

This sequence joins TRBV28 and TRBJ2-5; D perhaps matches TRBD2 (5 bases). Germline V gene sequence: CDR1 MDHEN, CDR2 SYDVKM. The V end was cut by 9 bases, the J end by 4 bases, with 18 bases between. This CDR3 has 14 amino acids. CDR3 sequence reads: CASDASGLGETQYF. CDR3 sequence (DNA): TGTGCCAGTGATGCCAGCGGATTAGGAGAGACCCAGTACTTC.

This clone was observed a handful of times. The V and J genes are TRBV5-6 and TRBJ1-2, with 11 bases aligning to TRBD1. CDR1 SGHDT and CDR2 YYEEEE come from the germline V gene. This CDR3 has 16 residues. V shed 6 bases, J shed 2 bases, and the junction held 9 bases outside the gene matches. CDR3 residues: CASTPGTGGTNYGYTF. CDR3 DNA sequence: TGTGCCAGCACCCCCGGGACAGGGGGAACGAACTATGGCTACACCTTC. The whole variable domain, filled in from reference TRBV5-6 and TRBJ1-2, reads DAGVTQSPTHLIKTRGQQVTLRCSPKSGHDTVSWYQQALGQGPQFIFQYYEEEERQRGNFPDRFSGHQFPNYSSELNVNALLLGDSALYLCASTPGTGGTNYGYTFGSGTRLTVV.

As concerns this clone: Its ends do not fully match the called genes, so a read error is possible. The chain has TRBV30 and TRBJ2-7; weak D call: TRBD1 (6 bases). CDR1 is GTSNPN, CDR2 SVGIG, per germline (reference sequence). The CDR3 totals 15 residues. CDR3 bases: TGTGCCTGGGGCGAGGGCCGGACAGCCTCCGACGAGCAGTACTTC. As protein: CAWGEGRTASDEQYF.

The chain links TRBV11-2 to TRBJ2-1, with D unclear. The CDR3 contains 14 residues. Germline loops: CDR1 SGHAT, CDR2 FQNNGV. Trimming stripped 1 base from V and 3 bases from J, with 7 bases between. This chain's CDR3 is CASSLARNYNEQFF. The CDR3 region has the DNA TGTGCCAGCAGCTTAGCCAGGAACTACAATGAGCAGTTCTTC.

The chain carries TRBV4-2 and TRBJ2-1, with TRBD2 identical over 9 bases. The CDR3 is made up of 17 amino acids. CDR1 and CDR2 (germline): LGHNA, YNFKEQ. Trimming removed 4 bases from V and 6 bases from J; junction bases left unmatched: 13. The CDR3 nucleotides read TGTGCCAGCAGCCCCTCCCCCCGGACTAGCGTCGCCAATGAGCAGTTCTTC. Encoded protein: CASSPSPRTSVANEQFF.

The count of this clone is one. The chain employs TRBV3-1 (or the pseudogene TRBV3-2) and TRBJ1-2; TRBD1 might be the D (5 bases). The CDR3 covers 15 residues. Per the germline V gene, CDR1 is LGHDT and CDR2 is YNNKEL (reference sequence). Trimming took 3 bases from V and 4 from J, leaving 15 bases between them. CDR3 residues: CASSHSLGQVYGYTF. Here the CDR3 DNA reads TGTGCCAGCAGCCACTCCTTGGGGCAGGTCTATGGCTACACCTTC.

J is TRBJ2-7 and V is TRBV27; D is perhaps TRBD2 (6 bases). The CDR3 is made up of 14 amino acids. The V gene's germline CDR1 is MNHEY and CDR2 SMNVEV (reference sequence). Deletions cut 0 bases from V and 1 base from J, with 7 bases between. For the CDR3, the DNA is TGTGCCAGCAGTTTATCGACTAGTTCCTACGAGCAGTACTTC. Amino acid sequence: CASSLSTSSYEQYF.

The chain links TRBV28 to TRBJ2-2, with no clear D. The CDR3 is 13 amino acids. V was pared by 8 bases and J by 0 bases, with 7 bases between. CDR1 is MDHEN, CDR2 SYDVKM, per germline. CDR3 amino acids: CASCQTNTGELFF. The CDR3 DNA is TGTGCCAGCTGTCAGACGAACACCGGGGAGCTGTTTTTT. The full variable domain, with the rest looked up from reference TRBV28 and TRBJ2-2, is DVKVTQSSRYLVKRTGEKVFLECVQDMDHENMFWYRQDPGLGLRLIYFSYDVKMKEKGDIPEGYSVSREKKERFSLILESASTNQTSMYLCASCQTNTGELFFGEGSRLTVL.

CDR3 DNA sequence: TGTGCCACCAGCAGACTTGACAGAGACAATCAGCCCCAGCATTTT. Its protein product is CATSRLDRDNQPQHF. The rearrangement links TRBV15 to TRBJ1-5; TRBD1 is a possible D gene (5 bases). Germline loops: CDR1 LNHNV, CDR2 YYDKDF (reference sequence). The CDR3 runs 15 residues. V was clipped by 2 bases and J by 3 bases, with 11 bases between them. The full variable domain, rest sourced from reference TRBV15 and TRBJ1-5, is DAMVIQNPRYQVTQFGKPVTLSCSQTLNHNVMYWYQQKSSQAPKLLFHYYDKDFNNEADTPDNFQSRRPNTSFCFLDIRSPGLGDTAMYLCATSRLDRDNQPQHFGDGTRLSIL.